This TCR beta chain was observed in a study of blood T cell repertoires in COVID-19. Libraries were prepared by immunoSEQ multiplex PCR; TCRdb keeps only in-frame clonotypes and omits some of them. This sample has about 7,800 clones, with 86% found just once. The clonotype comes from a woman aged 60-75 years with active COVID-19. Sequencing was done on a sample of peripheral blood.

CDR3 region: CASSLGTGTNSPLHF. The CDR3 nucleotides read TGTGCCAGCAGCTTAGGGACAGGGACCAATTCACCCCTCCACTTT. This chain links TRBV7-9 with TRBJ1-6; TRBD1 matches 8 bases. CDR3 length equals 15 residues. The V gene's germline CDR1 is SEHNR and CDR2 FQNEAQ (reference sequence). V dropped 1 base and J dropped 7; count of bases not matched to a gene: 3.